The 30 T cell receptor beta chains below all came from one sample that was sequenced in a study of OX40 agonist ivuxolimab in advanced cancers. The table came from immunoSEQ multiplex PCR; TCRdb's copy has only in-frame clones and leaves some out. Among some 45,000 clones listed, approximately 88% were seen once. The sequenced sample was CD4+ or CD8+ T cells sorted from blood, obtained in a trial of the OX40 agonist ivuxolimab. These receptors were taken from an adult with an advanced solid tumor such as melanoma, head and neck, liver or kidney cancer.

This clone came up once. CDR3 region: CASTSGTGPTDTQYF. Here the CDR3 DNA reads TGTGCCAGCACCTCCGGGACAGGGCCCACAGATACGCAGTATTTT. This rearrangement joins TRBV27 to TRBJ2-3; the match to TRBD1 covers 9 bases. Germline CDR1 reads MNHEY; CDR2 reads SMNVEV (reference sequence). The CDR3 is 15 amino acids. V gave up 7 bases and J gave up 2 bases; unmatched junction bases: 7.

V gene TRBV9 combines with J gene TRBJ2-1; unclear D gene. CDR1 is SGDLS, CDR2 YYNGEE, per germline. Trimming removed 0 bases at V and 7 bases at J, with 8 bases between. This CDR3 has 13 amino acids. This chain's CDR3 is CASSVGSGNEQFF. As DNA, the CDR3 is TGTGCCAGCAGCGTAGGGTCCGGGAATGAGCAGTTCTTC.

This chain uses TRBV2 with TRBJ1-1; 9 bases align to TRBD1. This CDR3 comprises 16 residues. Germline V gene data show CDR1 as SNHLY and CDR2 as FYNNEI. Trimming took 2 bases from V and 5 from J; bases not matched to a gene: 9. The CDR3 DNA follows: TGTGCCAGCAGTGAACCGGGACAGGGTTATCGAACTGAAGCTTTCTTT. Protein product: CASSEPGQGYRTEAFF.

The CDR3 DNA is TGTGCCAGCAGCAAGCCCCCCGGGACTAGTACCTTTGAGCAGTTCTTC. Amino acids: CASSKPPGTSTFEQFF. The V call is TRBV14, the J call TRBJ2-1; 8 bases map to TRBD2. This CDR3 has 16 residues. Trimming removed 5 bases from V and 9 bases from J; junction bases left unmatched: 15. In germline, CDR1 is SGHDN, CDR2 FVKESK.

The chain uses TRBV30 and TRBJ1-1, with D unresolved. Germline CDR1 and CDR2: GTSNPN and SVGIG (reference sequence). The CDR3 runs to 13 residues. V lost 0 bases and J lost 1, with 6 bases in between. CDR3 in DNA: TGTGCCTGGAGTGTGGGTGAGAACACTGAAGCTTTCTTT. Translating gives CAWSVGENTEAFF.

The chain uses TRBV16 and TRBJ1-2, with D perhaps TRBD1 (6 bases). V lost 4 bases and J 6 bases, leaving 15 bases between the germline ends. The CDR3 length is 14 residues. Germline CDR1 and CDR2: KGHSY and FQNENV. CDR3 amino acids: CASSPPTKGDGYTF. The DNA of the CDR3 is TGTGCCAGCAGCCCCCCTACTAAGGGGGATGGCTACACCTTC.

V is TRBV5-6 and J is TRBJ1-2; a possible D gene is TRBD1 (6 bases). The CDR3 extends over 16 amino acids. V lost 3 bases, J lost 0 bases, and 15 bases lay in between. CDR1 SGHDT and CDR2 YYEEEE come from the germline V gene. The CDR3 loop is CASSWSGAQANYGYTF. CDR3 DNA sequence: TGTGCCAGCAGCTGGTCGGGGGCCCAAGCTAACTATGGCTACACCTTC.

The chain combines TRBV9 with TRBJ1-1; the match to TRBD1 covers 12 bases. Germline trimming cut 2 bases from V and 4 bases from J; bases unmatched to any gene: 9. CDR3 length equals 17 residues. Germline CDR1 is SGDLS and CDR2 is YYNGEE. CDR3 amino acids: CASSVKPGQGAGTEAFF. Here the CDR3 DNA reads TGTGCCAGCAGCGTTAAGCCGGGACAGGGGGCTGGCACTGAAGCTTTCTTT. The full variable domain, with the rest looked up from reference TRBV9 and TRBJ1-1, is DSGVTQTPKHLITATGQRVTLRCSPRSGDLSVYWYQQSLDQGLQFLIQYYNGEERAKGNILERFSAQQFPDLHSELNLSSLELGDSALYFCASSVKPGQGAGTEAFFGQGTRLTVV.

The J gene is TRBJ1-1, the V gene TRBV6-5; D is unresolved. The CDR3 consists of 12 residues. Between the trimmed V and J ends, which lost 5 bases and 4 bases, there was a span of 8 bases. Germline V gene lookup returns CDR1 MNHEY and CDR2 SVGAGI. The CDR3, as DNA: TGTGCCAGCAGTCCCCAGCCCACTGAAGCTTTCTTT. Translating it yields CASSPQPTEAFF.

V and J are TRBV19 and TRBJ1-6; D uncertain. The CDR3 is made up of 15 amino acids. V lost 6 bases and J 7 bases, leaving 16 bases between the germline ends. CDR1 LNHDA and CDR2 SQIVND come from the germline V gene (reference sequence). The chain's CDR3 is CASRRSVAENSPLHF. The CDR3 DNA is TGTGCCAGTAGACGTTCAGTGGCGGAGAATTCACCCCTCCACTTT.

V is TRBV6-5 and J is TRBJ1-1; weak D call: TRBD1 (5 bases). V lost 5 bases to trimming and J lost 5 bases, with 12 bases between them. The CDR3 contains 13 residues. Germline CDR1 and CDR2: MNHEY and SVGAGI. The CDR3 nucleotides read TGTGCCAGCAGTCTTCAGGGATATACTGAAGCTTTCTTT. Translating gives CASSLQGYTEAFF.

This clone was observed a single time. The CDR3 region has the DNA TGCGCCAGCAGCCACCGACTAGCCGCCTACAATGAGCAGTTCTTC. Its protein is CASSHRLAAYNEQFF. The chain uses TRBV4-1 and TRBJ2-1, with TRBD2 identical over 7 bases. The germline CDR1 and CDR2 sequences are MGHRA and YSYEKL. CDR3 size: 15 residues. V was clipped by 3 bases and J by 2 bases; unmatched bases: 4.

The rearrangement joins TRBV11-3 to TRBJ1-5; TRBD1 aligns across 7 bases. Germline V CDR1 and CDR2: SGHNT, YENEEA. The CDR3 covers 16 residues. V lost 6 bases, J lost 0 bases, and 8 bases stayed unmatched. Written as DNA, the CDR3 is TGTGCCAGCAGAAGAGACAGGGCCCATAGCAATCAGCCCCAGCATTTT. This sequence encodes CASRRDRAHSNQPQHF.

The rearrangement uses TRBV28 and TRBJ2-2, with TRBD2 identical over 12 bases. Trimming removed 2 bases from V and 0 bases from J; junction bases left unmatched: 4. In germline, CDR1 is MDHEN, CDR2 SYDVKM. This CDR3 comprises 18 residues. The CDR3 is CASSLLAGGPSNTGELFF. The CDR3 coding sequence is TGTGCCAGCAGTTTACTAGCGGGGGGGCCCTCGAACACCGGGGAGCTGTTTTTT.

This chain connects TRBV7-6 to TRBJ1-4; 7 nucleotides match TRBD1. Germline trimming cut 4 bases from V and 8 bases from J; bases unmatched to any gene: 7. Germline CDR1 SGHVS, CDR2 FNYEAQ. The CDR3 spans 14 residues. The CDR3 is CASSYTGEEEKLFF. The CDR3 nucleotides read TGTGCCAGCAGCTACACAGGGGAGGAGGAAAAACTGTTTTTT.

This clone was found once. One end of the junction is discordant with germline, which a read error may explain. At the DNA level, this CDR3 is encoded by other sequences in the same sample as well. The chain joins TRBV7-9 to TRBJ1-6; D possibly corresponds to TRBD1 (5 bases). This CDR3 region has 17 residues. Germline V gene sequence: CDR1 SEHNR, CDR2 FQNEAQ (reference sequence). CDR3 amino acids: CASSPIVAGTPRSPLHF. The DNA of the CDR3 is TGCGCCAGCAGCCCGATAGTGGCCGGGACTCCCCGGTCACCCCTCCACTTT.

This chain links TRBV4-1 with TRBJ2-1; D might be TRBD1 (6 bases). Germline assignment: CDR1 MGHRA and CDR2 YSYEKL. V lost 3 bases and J lost 4, with 10 bases in between. There are 14 residues in the CDR3. The CDR3 spells CASSHRGDYNEQFF. CDR3 DNA sequence: TGCGCCAGCAGCCACAGGGGAGATTACAATGAGCAGTTCTTC.

V is TRBV6-1 and J is TRBJ2-5; possibly TRBD2 for D (6 bases). Trimming shortened V by 6 bases and J by 5 bases, and 19 bases separated the two germline ends. Germline values: CDR1 MNHNS, CDR2 SASEGT. This CDR3 contains 15 residues. The CDR3 sequence is CASSLYLPAGETQYF. CDR3 DNA sequence: TGTGCCAGCAGCCTCTATTTGCCGGCGGGGGAGACCCAGTACTTC.

The chain joins TRBV5-1 to TRBJ2-1; D is unresolved. Trimming cost V 5 bases and J 0 bases, with 15 bases left between them. Per the germline V gene, CDR1 is SGHRS and CDR2 is YFSETQ. This CDR3 has 16 residues. CDR3: CASRPIDTSSYNEQFF. CDR3 DNA: TGCGCCAGCAGGCCAATCGACACGAGCTCCTACAATGAGCAGTTCTTC.

The chain is built from TRBV7-2 and TRBJ2-7; 7 nucleotides line up with TRBD1. Germline assignment: CDR1 SGHTA and CDR2 FQGNSA. The CDR3 is 15 amino acids. Unmatched junction bases numbered 7, after V lost 5 bases and J lost 0 bases. The CDR3 coding sequence is TGTGCCAGCAGCGATAGGACAGGTTACTCCTACGAGCAGTACTTC. The encoded protein is CASSDRTGYSYEQYF.

The DNA of the CDR3 is TGTGCCAGCAGCTTTCCTAGCGGGGTTTACAATGAGCAGTTCTTC. Its translation is CASSFPSGVYNEQFF. This chain uses TRBV7-9 with TRBJ2-1, with TRBD2 identical over 9 bases. The CDR3 runs to 15 residues. Germline trimming cut 3 bases from V and 4 bases from J; bases unmatched to any gene: 4. Germline assignment: CDR1 SEHNR and CDR2 FQNEAQ (reference sequence).

This clone was recorded once. This rearrangement joins TRBV10-2 to TRBJ2-3; D gene ambiguous. The length of the CDR3 is 12 residues. V lost 6 bases and J lost 2, with 6 bases in between. Germline-derived CDR1 and CDR2 are WSHSY and SAAADI. For the CDR3, the DNA is TGCGCCAGCAGGGAGCCCACAGATACGCAGTATTTT. This codes for CASREPTDTQYF.

This chain links TRBV19 with TRBJ2-1, with TRBD1 matching over 9 bases. The CDR3 contains 15 residues. Losses at the gene ends were 7 bases for V and 7 bases for J; bases not matched to a gene: 11. Germline values: CDR1 LNHDA, CDR2 SQIVND (reference sequence). The CDR3 sequence: CASTTPGQGPNEQFF. The DNA of the CDR3 is TGTGCCAGTACTACCCCGGGACAGGGTCCGAATGAGCAGTTCTTC.

This clone has just one count. This sequence joins TRBV6-6 and TRBJ1-1, with D uncertain. Trimming removed 2 bases from V and 4 bases from J, with 2 bases in between. CDR3 size: 11 residues. CDR1 MNHNY and CDR2 SVGAGI come from the germline V gene (reference sequence). The CDR3 is CASSYATEAFF. Here the CDR3 DNA reads TGTGCCAGCAGTTACGCCACTGAAGCTTTCTTT.

This clone was counted a single time. The CDR3 DNA is TGTGCCAGCTCTAGTTGGGGGAGGGACGAGCAGTACTTC. Protein sequence: CASSSWGRDEQYF. The rearrangement uses TRBV6-5 and TRBJ2-7; 7 nucleotides match TRBD2. This CDR3 has 13 amino acids. Germline values: CDR1 MNHEY, CDR2 SVGAGI. V lost 8 bases and J lost 5; bases outside the gene matches: 9.

In nucleotides, the CDR3 is TGTGCCAGTGGGTTTACTCGGGGTAGGGACGAGCAGTACTTC. Translated, it gives CASGFTRGRDEQYF. The chain joins TRBV6-1 to TRBJ2-7; a possible D gene is TRBD2 (5 bases). The CDR3 has 14 residues. V was trimmed by 9 bases and J by 5 bases, leaving 20 bases between them. Looked up from germline, CDR1 is MNHNS and CDR2 is SASEGT.

The chain links TRBV9 to TRBJ1-5; D unresolved. Looked up from germline, CDR1 is SGDLS and CDR2 is YYNGEE. Trimming took off 0 bases at V and 9 bases at J, with 10 bases between the two ends. The CDR3 spans 13 residues. CDR3 loop: CASSVDQVGPQHF. The CDR3 DNA reads TGTGCCAGCAGCGTAGACCAGGTAGGGCCCCAGCATTTT.

DNA of the CDR3: TGTGCCAGCAGCCCCGACAGCTACTATGGCTACACCTTC. As protein: CASSPDSYYGYTF. V usage is TRBV6-5 and J usage is TRBJ1-2; TRBD1 might be the D (5 bases). Germline lookup yields CDR1 MNHEY and CDR2 SVGAGI. The CDR3 is 13 residues long. Trimming removed 6 bases from V and 3 bases from J, with 11 bases in between.

The V call is TRBV5-1, the J call TRBJ2-7; 7 positions agree with TRBD1. From germline, CDR1 is SGHRS and CDR2 YFSETQ. Unmatched junction bases numbered 5, after V lost 0 bases and J lost 2 bases. This CDR3 contains 15 residues. Written as DNA, the CDR3 is TGCGCCAGCAGCTTGGATACAGGGGCGACCTACGAGCAGTACTTC. Its translation: CASSLDTGATYEQYF.

This chain links TRBV15 with TRBJ1-3, with a tentative D call TRBD1 (5 bases). The V gene lost 5 bases and the J gene lost 1 base, with 12 bases spanning the gap. Germline assignment: CDR1 LNHNV and CDR2 YYDKDF (reference sequence). The length of the CDR3 is 15 residues. CDR3 region: CATSVDMKSGNTIYF. DNA of the CDR3: TGTGCCACCAGCGTGGACATGAAATCTGGAAACACCATATATTTT.